Below are 13 T cell receptor beta chains sequenced from a single sample in a study of CDR3 diversity in severe acne. In TCRdb, the PCR reads were re-called with MiXCR into one record per CDR3 protein. The table shows over 100,000 distinct CDR3 sequences, with about half occurring only once. The sequenced sample consisted of blood. These receptors were collected from a male donor with acne.

In this sample, this clonotype is medium-sized. The chain is built from TRBV15 and TRBJ1-3, with no clear D. V lost 0 bases, J lost 0 bases, and 6 bases lay in between. Germline CDR1 reads LNHNV; CDR2 reads YYDKDF (reference sequence). The CDR3 has 15 amino acids. The CDR3 reads CATSRDFYSGNTIYF. CDR3 coding DNA: TGTGCCACCAGCAGAGACTTCTACTCTGGAAACACCATATATTTT.

This chain connects TRBV7-9 to TRBJ1-2, with a possible D match to TRBD1 (6 bases). Looked up from germline, CDR1 is SEHNR and CDR2 is FQNEAQ (reference sequence). The CDR3 loop spans 13 amino acids. Trimming removed 0 bases from V and 8 bases from J, with 10 bases in between. CDR3 nucleotide sequence: TGTGCCAGCAGCTTAGCAGGGGGGGGCGGCTACACCTTC. It yields the protein CASSLAGGGGYTF.

Turning to this clonotype: As the CDR3 is not closed by the conserved phenylalanine or tryptophan, this likely results from a read error. The chain uses TRBV28 and TRBJ1-2; possibly TRBD1 for D (6 bases). The V gene's germline CDR1 is MDHEN and CDR2 SYDVKM. This CDR3 is 11 amino acids long. Written as DNA, the CDR3 is TGTGTTTCGAGGGGGGCGGAGGGTTACACCTCC. This translates into CVSRGAEGYTS.

This sequence joins TRBV11-2 and TRBJ1-3; 7 bases line up with TRBD1. CDR1 is SGHAT and CDR2 is FQNNGV in the germline V gene. J was trimmed by 1 base and V by 5 bases; bases with no gene match: 2. This CDR3 has 14 amino acids. The CDR3 spells CASSLTGSGNTIYF. The CDR3, as DNA: TGTGCCAGCAGCCTGACAGGGTCTGGAAACACCATATATTTT.

This clonotype was counted many times. V and J are TRBV3-1 and TRBJ1-4; 7 positions match TRBD1. Germline V gene data show CDR1 as LGHDT and CDR2 as YNNKEL (reference sequence). The CDR3 spans 16 residues. V was pared by 4 bases and J by 8 bases, with 13 bases of the junction left unmatched. CDR3 region: CASSPGTAGMGEKLFF. In DNA form, the CDR3 reads TGTGCCAGCAGCCCAGGGACAGCGGGTATGGGAGAAAAACTGTTTTTT.

The rearrangement links TRBV5-5 to TRBJ2-3, with 12 bases matching TRBD2. The CDR3 contains 17 residues. Germline V lookup: CDR1 SGHKS, CDR2 YYEKEE (reference sequence). The ends lost 2 bases at V and 3 bases at J; junction bases unmatched: 7. The CDR3 spells CASSFASGRAVTDTQYF. The CDR3 coding sequence is TGTGCCAGCAGCTTCGCTAGCGGGAGGGCGGTTACAGATACGCAGTATTTT.

This clonotype was recorded many times. V usage is TRBV5-1 and J usage is TRBJ2-3; perhaps D is TRBD1 or TRBD2 (5 bases each). The length of the CDR3 is 13 residues. The V end was cut by 6 bases, the J end by 6 bases, with 14 bases between. Germline CDR1 reads SGHRS; CDR2 reads YFSETQ. CDR3 sequence: CASNRDRADTQYF. CDR3 coding DNA: TGCGCCAGCAATCGGGACCGCGCGGATACGCAGTATTTT.

About this clonotype itself: A read error may be the cause here, since a much bigger clone is one base away. The gene calls are TRBV7-9 and TRBJ2-1, with TRBD1 identical over 8 bases. The CDR3 extends over 16 amino acids. Germline V gene sequence: CDR1 SEHNR, CDR2 FQNEAQ (reference sequence). The CDR3 region has the DNA TGTGCCAGCAGCTATGAGGGGACAGGTTCCTACAGTGAGCAGTTCTTC. Encoded protein: CASSYEGTGSYSEQFF.

The chain has TRBV20-1 and TRBJ2-7; maybe TRBD2 (5 bases). The CDR3 covers 14 residues. CDR1 DFQATT and CDR2 SNEGSKA come from the germline V gene (reference sequence). Trimming shortened V by 6 bases and J by 4 bases, and 19 bases separated the two germline ends. This chain's CDR3 is CSASSSLDRYEQYF. Here the CDR3 DNA reads TGCAGTGCCAGCAGCTCACTAGACCGTTACGAGCAGTACTTC.

Worth noting for this clonotype: A read error may be the cause here, since a much bigger clone is one base away. This chain joins TRBV10-1 and TRBJ1-3; no clear D. The CDR3 consists of 14 residues. Germline CDR1 WNHNN, CDR2 SYGVQD (reference sequence). CDR3: CAGSGQASGNTIYF. CDR3 DNA: TGCGCCGGCAGTGGTCAGGCCTCTGGAAACACCATATATTTT.

The chain has TRBV11-2 and TRBJ2-7; D not certain. CDR1 SGHAT and CDR2 FQNNGV come from the germline V gene. V gave up 9 bases and J gave up 2 bases, with 17 bases separating them. The CDR3 extends over 14 amino acids. CDR3 DNA sequence: TGTGCCAGTAGTATTCCTGGTGTGGCCTACGAGCAGTACTTC. Its translation: CASSIPGVAYEQYF.

This clonotype was seen repeatedly, ten times or more. A clone one base away is much larger, so this may be a read error. This chain uses TRBV7-2 with TRBJ2-3, with 7 bases identical to TRBD2. Germline V gene data show CDR1 as SGHTA and CDR2 as FQGNSA. The length of the CDR3 is 15 residues. DNA of the CDR3: TGTGCCAGCAGCTTAGTCCTAGCGGCCACAGATGCGCAGTATTTT. This gives the protein CASSLVLAATDAQYF.

As for this clonotype: It may be a read error: a sequence one base away is much more abundant. No conserved phenylalanine or tryptophan ends this CDR3, so it is likely a read error. The V call is TRBV19, the J call TRBJ2-2; no reliable D call. Germline V gives CDR1 LNHDA, CDR2 SQIVND (reference sequence). The V and J ends lost 3 bases and 8 bases respectively, with 10 bases between them. The CDR3 length is 13 residues. The CDR3 sequence is CASSIQRSGELFS. CDR3 in DNA: TGTGCCAGTAGTATCCAGAGATCGGGGGAGCTGTTTTCT.